This TCR beta chain was captured by sequencing in a study of T cell repertoires in cytomegalovirus infection. About the research overall: Well-studied HLA-B-restricted CMV epitopes were used in the study alongside recently identified HLA-C-restricted ones. Based on public TCR beta signatures, there were indications of CMV infection and of a matching HLA type. Study observations and caveats: Dominating the ex vivo response were TCR beta clonotypes that were CMV-specific and HLA-C-restricted.

TCRdb re-called the reads with MiXCR, one entry per CDR3 protein. Here the sample spans 640,000 or so distinct CDR3 sequences, 30% to 40% being singletons. J was trimmed by 5 bases and V by 1 base; bases with no gene match: 7. Germline CDR1 SGHTA, CDR2 FQGNSA. CDR3 size: 15 residues. With respect to this clonotype: The target antigen is unknown.

The chain combines TRBV7-2 with TRBJ1-2; 7 bases agree with TRBD1. The TCR originated in a human donor in good health (CMV status not recorded). Some clones in this sample may be carry-over from other donors' samples. Sample: cultured PBMCs, taken from culture after CMV antigen stimulation. CDR3 bases: TGTGCCAGCAGCTTAGGAGACAGGGATATTTATGGCTACACCTTC. It codes for CASSLGDRDIYGYTF.